Below are 23 T cell receptor beta chains sequenced from a single sample in a study of cytomegalovirus exposure and HLA in healthy donors. 60 Vbeta and 13 Jbeta primers were used in PCR. Method: immunoSEQ multiplex PCR; TCRdb's copy keeps in-frame clones and lacks some. The sample's table shows some 130,000 clones. Sequencing was done on a sample of PBMCs. These receptors all come from a young man in good health and CMV-seronegative.

V is TRBV15 and J is TRBJ1-2; TRBD1 agrees at 9 bases. The CDR3 sequence is 16 residues long. V lost 0 bases and J lost 8; bases outside the gene matches: 10. The germline V gene has CDR1 LNHNV and CDR2 YYDKDF (reference sequence). DNA of the CDR3: TGTGCCACCAGCAGAGATAAGGGACAGGGCAGAAAAGGCTACACCTTC. Residues: CATSRDKGQGRKGYTF.

The chain couples TRBV9 to TRBJ1-5, with D possibly TRBD1 on 6 matching bases. The V end was cut by 2 bases, the J end by 4 bases, with 10 bases between. CDR1 is SGDLS, CDR2 YYNGEE, per germline. CDR3 length: 14 amino acids. For the CDR3, the DNA is TGTGCCAGCAGCGTTACAGGGAATAATCAGCCCCAGCATTTT. It codes for CASSVTGNNQPQHF. The full variable domain, with the rest looked up from reference TRBV9 and TRBJ1-5, is DSGVTQTPKHLITATGQRVTLRCSPRSGDLSVYWYQQSLDQGLQFLIQYYNGEERAKGNILERFSAQQFPDLHSELNLSSLELGDSALYFCASSVTGNNQPQHFGDGTRLSIL.

The chain is built from TRBV4-2 and TRBJ1-5, with unresolved D. Looked up from germline, CDR1 is LGHNA and CDR2 is YNFKEQ. Trimming took 1 base from V and 1 from J, leaving 8 bases between them. The CDR3 sequence is 15 residues long. The CDR3 coding sequence is TGTGCCAGCAGCCAAGTTCTTTCGAGCAATCAGCCCCAGCATTTT. As protein: CASSQVLSSNQPQHF.

This chain joins TRBV5-1 and TRBJ2-3; 8 positions agree with TRBD1. CDR1 is SGHRS and CDR2 is YFSETQ in the germline V gene. Losses at the gene ends were 5 bases for V and 4 bases for J; bases not matched to a gene: 9. The CDR3 covers 15 residues. CDR3 nucleotide sequence: TGCGCCAGCAGGTATCAGGGGGCTGCGGCAGATACGCAGTATTTT. Its translation is CASRYQGAAADTQYF. Together with reference TRBV5-1 and TRBJ2-3, the CDR3 gives the full variable domain: KAGVTQTPRYLIKTRGQQVTLSCSPISGHRSVSWYQQTPGQGLQFLFEYFSETQRNKGNFPGRFSGRQFSNSRSEMNVSTLELGDSALYLCASRYQGAAADTQYFGPGTRLTVL.

The rearrangement links TRBV7-2 to TRBJ1-5; D unresolved. The length of the CDR3 is 15 residues. Between the trimmed V and J ends, which lost 1 base and 1 base, there was a span of 8 bases. Germline V gene lookup returns CDR1 SGHTA and CDR2 FQGNSA. DNA for the CDR3: TGTGCCAGCAGCTTAGTCGGAGGAAGCAATCAGCCCCAGCATTTT. Residues: CASSLVGGSNQPQHF.

The chain links TRBV7-3 to TRBJ2-7; the match to TRBD1 covers 8 bases. This CDR3 region has 13 residues. Per the germline V gene, CDR1 is SGHTA and CDR2 is FQGTGA. Trimming at V came to 4 bases and at J to 5 bases, leaving 4 bases not matched to a gene. The CDR3 spells CASSSNRGDEQYF. CDR3 DNA sequence: TGTGCCAGCAGCTCCAACAGGGGGGACGAGCAGTACTTC.

V gene TRBV27 combines with J gene TRBJ1-5; D perhaps matches TRBD1 (6 bases). This CDR3 is 15 amino acids long. In germline, CDR1 is MNHEY, CDR2 SMNVEV (reference sequence). Trimming took 0 bases from V and 5 from J, leaving 11 bases between them. The CDR3 sequence is CASSLSPGADQPQHF. The CDR3 DNA reads as TGTGCCAGCAGTTTATCTCCAGGGGCGGATCAGCCCCAGCATTTT.

The genes are TRBV7-9 and TRBJ1-1; 8 bases are a match to TRBD1. V was clipped by 5 bases and J by 11 bases; unmatched bases: 7. CDR1 is SEHNR, CDR2 FQNEAQ, per germline (reference sequence). CDR3 length: 12 residues. CDR3 nucleotides: TGTGCCAGCAGCCCGGACAGGGATCATGCTTTCTTT. Encoded protein: CASSPDRDHAFF.

This sequence joins TRBV6-5 and TRBJ2-3, with a tentative D call TRBD2 (6 bases). The V end lost 0 bases, the J end lost 0 bases, and 10 bases lay between the germline ends. The CDR3 sequence is 16 residues long. Per germline, CDR1 MNHEY and CDR2 SVGAGI. CDR3 bases: TGTGCCAGCAGTTACTCGGCGGGGCCTAGCACAGATACGCAGTATTTT. Translated: CASSYSAGPSTDTQYF.

This rearrangement joins TRBV6-6 to TRBJ2-1; 12 nucleotides match TRBD2. Looked up from germline, CDR1 is MNHNY and CDR2 is SVGAGI (reference sequence). The ends lost 5 bases at V and 6 bases at J; junction bases unmatched: 8. CDR3 size: 16 residues. The DNA of the CDR3 is TGTGCCAGCAGTACGTCCCTAGCGGGAGGGCCCAATGAGCAGTTCTTC. This codes for CASSTSLAGGPNEQFF.

V usage is TRBV7-2 and J usage is TRBJ2-3; D is perhaps TRBD1 (5 bases). V was trimmed by 5 bases and J by 0 bases, leaving 9 bases between them. Germline values: CDR1 SGHTA, CDR2 FQGNSA. CDR3 length: 14 amino acids. CDR3 residues: CASSPGQSTDTQYF. The CDR3 region has the DNA TGTGCCAGCAGCCCAGGACAAAGCACAGATACGCAGTATTTT.

The CDR3 loop reads CASSQVLTRLAGPDNEQFF. CDR3 nucleotide sequence: TGTGCCAGCAGCCAAGTTCTGACTCGACTAGCGGGGCCAGACAATGAGCAGTTCTTC. The J gene is TRBJ2-1, the V gene TRBV4-2, with 11 nucleotides matching TRBD2. The germline V gene has CDR1 LGHNA and CDR2 YNFKEQ. The CDR3 is 19 amino acids. V was clipped by 1 base and J by 5 bases; unmatched bases: 13.

CDR3 nucleotide sequence: TGCAGCGTGGAGACAGGGGGGGAGAGCTACACCTTC. It specifies CSVETGGESYTF. The J gene is TRBJ1-2, the V gene TRBV29-1; TRBD1 aligns across 9 bases. Trimming at V came to 6 bases and at J to 9 bases, leaving 8 bases not matched to a gene. CDR1 and CDR2 from the germline V gene are SQVTM and ANQGSEA. CDR3 length equals 12 residues.

The chain couples TRBV7-5 to TRBJ1-3; the D call in the table, TRBD1, was not verified against the DNA. TRBV7-5 is classified as a pseudogene. The CDR3 has 18 amino acids. CDR3 amino acids: CVRSLLHEAGGSGNTIYF. The CDR3 DNA reads as TGTGTCAGAAGCCTACTCCACGAGGCAGGGGGCTCTGGAAACACCATATATTTT.

CDR3 sequence reads: CASSVAGQPNQPQHF. Written as DNA, the CDR3 is TGTGCCAGCAGCGTTGCAGGACAACCCAATCAGCCCCAGCATTTT. This sequence joins TRBV9 and TRBJ1-5; perhaps TRBD1 as D (5 bases). CDR1 and CDR2 from the germline V gene are SGDLS and YYNGEE. The CDR3 is 15 residues long. V shed 2 bases and J shed 3 bases, with 12 bases lying between them.

The chain is built from TRBV7-8 and TRBJ2-3; 9 bases agree with TRBD2. The CDR3 consists of 18 residues. Unmatched junction bases numbered 13, after V lost 4 bases and J lost 2 bases. Germline V gene sequence: CDR1 SGHVS, CDR2 FQNEAQ. CDR3 bases: TGTGCCAGCAGCTCTCTGGCCACTAGCGGGTTTTTCACAGATACGCAGTATTTT. Its translation is CASSSLATSGFFTDTQYF.

The chain combines TRBV6-4 with TRBJ1-2; 8 bases fit TRBD1. After removal of 2 bases from V and 6 bases from J, the junction contained 5 bases not matched to a gene. The length of the CDR3 is 14 residues. The V gene's germline CDR1 is MRHNA and CDR2 SNTAGT. As DNA, the CDR3 is TGTGCCAGCAGTGACCCAGGACAGGGTAATGGCTACACCTTC. Amino acid sequence: CASSDPGQGNGYTF.

The chain links TRBV5-1 to TRBJ2-3; 8 positions match TRBD2. The V gene's germline CDR1 is SGHRS and CDR2 YFSETQ. Unmatched junction bases numbered 11, after V lost 2 bases and J lost 6 bases. CDR3 size: 16 residues. The CDR3 here is CASSFPGLGVEDTQYF. CDR3 in DNA: TGCGCCAGCAGCTTTCCGGGACTAGGGGTCGAGGATACGCAGTATTTT.

V gene TRBV2 combines with J gene TRBJ2-7; the match to TRBD1 covers 8 bases. The germline V gene has CDR1 SNHLY and CDR2 FYNNEI. The V and J ends lost 3 bases and 5 bases, in that order; junction bases with no gene match: 12. The CDR3 has 16 residues. CDR3 coding DNA: TGTGCCAGCAGTGACGAAAGACGGACAGGGATCCACGAGCAGTACTTC. It encodes CASSDERRTGIHEQYF. The full variable domain, its missing parts supplied by reference TRBV2 and TRBJ2-7, is EPEVTQTPSHQVTQMGQEVILRCVPISNHLYFYWYRQILGQKVEFLVSFYNNEISEKSEIFDDQFSVERPDGSNFTLKIRSTKLEDSAMYFCASSDERRTGIHEQYFGPGTRLTVT.

This chain uses TRBV6-6 with TRBJ1-3; 7 positions agree with TRBD1. This CDR3 spans 15 amino acids. Germline V gene lookup returns CDR1 MNHNY and CDR2 SVGAGI (reference sequence). V lost 6 bases to trimming and J lost 0 bases; unmatched junction nucleotides: 5. The CDR3 sequence is CASSPTGLSGNTIYF. DNA for the CDR3: TGTGCCAGCAGCCCGACAGGGCTCTCTGGAAACACCATATATTTT.

The chain couples TRBV27 to TRBJ1-5, with D perhaps TRBD1 (6 bases). CDR1 is MNHEY and CDR2 is SMNVEV in the germline V gene (reference sequence). CDR3 length equals 16 residues. V dropped 3 bases and J dropped 4 bases, with 16 bases sitting between them. The CDR3: CASSLGQQGNNQPQHF. The CDR3 DNA reads as TGTGCCAGCAGTTTGGGCCAACAGGGTAATAATCAGCCCCAGCATTTT.

This rearrangement joins TRBV29-1 to TRBJ1-2; no reliable D call. This CDR3 has 12 amino acids. Deletions cut 6 bases from V and 1 base from J, with 9 bases between. Germline CDR1 is SQVTM and CDR2 is ANQGSEA. CDR3 bases: TGCAGCGTAGCTTCGGGTAACTATGGCTACACCTTC. It specifies CSVASGNYGYTF.

The chain recombines TRBV5-1 with TRBJ1-4; D gene uncertain. Trimming removed 3 bases from V and 2 bases from J, with 14 bases in between. Looked up from germline, CDR1 is SGHRS and CDR2 is YFSETQ. This CDR3 region has 16 residues. This CDR3 reads CASSSSVSGTNEKLFF. CDR3 DNA: TGCGCCAGCAGCTCAAGCGTTAGTGGCACTAATGAAAAACTGTTTTTT.